Listed below are T cell receptor beta chains from one sample, sequenced in a study of identifying expanded T cells in peripheral blood. Some clones are missing from TCRdb's copy, which holds only in-frame ones; the method was immunoSEQ multiplex PCR. The sample consists of approximately 120,000 clones, about 87% of them appearing once. The specimen was blood. These receptors were obtained from a person aged 18-70 years in good health. Each CDR3 is given with its conserved first and last residue. Each record gives: V gene, J gene, clone size, D gene, CDR3 DNA, CDR3 protein. D genes are given only for firm matches. Only part of the rows carry a size: once, few, many, or a class if the clone is expanded.

v_gene: TRBV7-9; j_gene: TRBJ1-2; abundance: -; d_gene: -; CDR3nt: TGTGCCAGCAGCTTGGTAATTACCGATAACTATGGCTACACCTTC; CDR3aa: CASSLVITDNYGYTF
v_gene: TRBV7-2; j_gene: TRBJ2-3; abundance: once; d_gene: TRBD1; CDR3nt: TGTGCCAGCAGCTTCACAGGGGGTGCGGCAGATACGCAGTATTTT; CDR3aa: CASSFTGGAADTQYF
v_gene: TRBV9; j_gene: TRBJ2-7; abundance: few; d_gene: -; CDR3nt: TGTGCCAGCAGCCCTCGTAGCTTTACCCACGAGCAGTACTTC; CDR3aa: CASSPRSFTHEQYF
v_gene: TRBV7-2; j_gene: TRBJ2-5; abundance: -; d_gene: TRBD2; CDR3nt: TGTGCCAGCAGCCCAGGATTAGCGGGGATCCAAGAGACCCAGTACTTC; CDR3aa: CASSPGLAGIQETQYF
v_gene: TRBV5-8; j_gene: TRBJ1-5; abundance: -; d_gene: -; CDR3nt: TGTGCCAGCAGCTTCCAGTTAGACAATCAGCCCCAGCATTTT; CDR3aa: CASSFQLDNQPQHF
v_gene: TRBV6-1; j_gene: TRBJ2-3; abundance: -; d_gene: -; CDR3nt: TGTGCCAGCCCCGAGACAGCCACAGATACGCAGTATTTT; CDR3aa: CASPETATDTQYF
v_gene: TRBV9; j_gene: TRBJ1-1; abundance: -; d_gene: -; CDR3nt: TGTGCCAGCACAACCTTTATGAACACTGAAGCTTTCTTT; CDR3aa: CASTTFMNTEAFF
v_gene: TRBV5-1; j_gene: TRBJ2-1; abundance: few; d_gene: TRBD2; CDR3nt: TGCGCCAGCAGCTATAGACGGGTCGGGGGGAGCTCCTACAATGAGCAGTTCTTC; CDR3aa: CASSYRRVGGSSYNEQFF
v_gene: TRBV2; j_gene: TRBJ2-1; abundance: -; d_gene: -; CDR3nt: TGTGCCAGCAGGGAACCTATGAACAATGAGCAGTTCTTC; CDR3aa: CASREPMNNEQFF
v_gene: TRBV5-4; j_gene: TRBJ1-1; abundance: -; d_gene: TRBD1; CDR3nt: TGTGCCAGCAGGGACAGGGGGCTGGCGAACACTGAAGCTTTCTTT; CDR3aa: CASRDRGLANTEAFF
v_gene: TRBV2; j_gene: TRBJ2-5; abundance: -; d_gene: -; CDR3nt: TGTGCCAGCAGTGAAGGGGGTCAAGAGACCCAGTACTTC; CDR3aa: CASSEGGQETQYF
v_gene: TRBV7-9; j_gene: TRBJ2-7; abundance: -; d_gene: TRBD1; CDR3nt: TGTGCCAGCAGCTTAGCCCCGGGAGGGACAGGGGCCTACGAGCAGTACTTC; CDR3aa: CASSLAPGGTGAYEQYF
v_gene: TRBV4-1; j_gene: TRBJ1-1; abundance: -; d_gene: -; CDR3nt: TGCGCCAGCAGCCAAGAGGGGAGCAGGGGAGACACTGAAGCTTTCTTT; CDR3aa: CASSQEGSRGDTEAFF
v_gene: TRBV18; j_gene: TRBJ1-3; abundance: -; d_gene: -; CDR3nt: TGTGCCAGCTCACCAGAGACCATCGGGGGAAACACCATATATTTT; CDR3aa: CASSPETIGGNTIYF
v_gene: TRBV19; j_gene: TRBJ2-3; abundance: -; d_gene: TRBD1; CDR3nt: TGTGCCAGCCGGGACAGGGGCACAGATACGCAGTATTTT; CDR3aa: CASRDRGTDTQYF
v_gene: TRBV7-2; j_gene: TRBJ1-2; abundance: -; d_gene: TRBD1; CDR3nt: TGTGCCAGCAGCTTATACATCGCAGGGGGTAACTATGGCTACACCTTC; CDR3aa: CASSLYIAGGNYGYTF
v_gene: TRBV20-1; j_gene: TRBJ2-5; abundance: few; d_gene: -; CDR3nt: TGCAGTGCTGGGGGGCGGGAGACCCAGTACTTC; CDR3aa: CSAGGRETQYF
v_gene: TRBV28; j_gene: TRBJ2-3; abundance: -; d_gene: -; CDR3nt: TGTGCCAGCAGTTCCTCTTTCGAGGCAGGTACGCAGTATTTT; CDR3aa: CASSSSFEAGTQYF
v_gene: TRBV7-2; j_gene: TRBJ2-7; abundance: -; d_gene: -; CDR3nt: TGTGCCAGCAGCTTAGCATTGAACTCGCGACTCTACGAGCAGTACTTC; CDR3aa: CASSLALNSRLYEQYF
v_gene: TRBV30; j_gene: TRBJ1-1; abundance: -; d_gene: -; CDR3nt: TGTGCCTGGAGTGTAGACAGCAAGCCCGAAGCTTTCTTT; CDR3aa: CAWSVDSKPEAFF
v_gene: TRBV7-7; j_gene: TRBJ2-3; abundance: -; d_gene: -; CDR3nt: TGTGCCAGCAGCTTAGGGGGTTTCGCAGATACGCAGTATTTT; CDR3aa: CASSLGGFADTQYF
v_gene: TRBV7-3; j_gene: TRBJ2-3; abundance: -; d_gene: TRBD2; CDR3nt: TGTGCCAGCAGCTCGGGACTAGTAACAGATACGCAGTATTTT; CDR3aa: CASSSGLVTDTQYF
v_gene: TRBV10-3; j_gene: TRBJ2-3; abundance: -; d_gene: -; CDR3nt: TGTGCCATCTCAATGGCCCCCACAGATACGCAGTATTTT; CDR3aa: CAISMAPTDTQYF
v_gene: TRBV28; j_gene: TRBJ1-2; abundance: -; d_gene: -; CDR3nt: TGTGCCAGCAGTTTGACGGTCTCGGGCTACACCTTC; CDR3aa: CASSLTVSGYTF
v_gene: TRBV7-9; j_gene: TRBJ2-1; abundance: -; d_gene: -; CDR3nt: TGTGCCAGCAGCTTAGGGGCAGGCGTGCCTGAGCAGTTCTTC; CDR3aa: CASSLGAGVPEQFF
v_gene: TRBV5-1; j_gene: TRBJ1-1; abundance: -; d_gene: -; CDR3nt: TGCGCCAGCCGTACTGGGGCCCAAGGAGCTTTCTTT; CDR3aa: CASRTGAQGAFF
v_gene: TRBV2; j_gene: TRBJ2-7; abundance: -; d_gene: -; CDR3nt: TGTGCCAGCAGTGACAGCTACGAGCAGTACTTC; CDR3aa: CASSDSYEQYF
v_gene: TRBV6-6; j_gene: TRBJ2-7; abundance: -; d_gene: TRBD2; CDR3nt: TGTGCCAGCAGTTACGGTGGGGGGGGAGGTTACGAGCAGTACTTC; CDR3aa: CASSYGGGGGYEQYF
v_gene: TRBV27; j_gene: TRBJ2-3; abundance: -; d_gene: -; CDR3nt: TGTGCCAGCAGTACCTACACAGATACGCAGTATTTT; CDR3aa: CASSTYTDTQYF
v_gene: TRBV7-6; j_gene: TRBJ2-5; abundance: -; d_gene: TRBD1; CDR3nt: TGTGCCAGCAGCTTAGAGACAGGGGCGGGGGAGACCCAGTACTTC; CDR3aa: CASSLETGAGETQYF
v_gene: TRBV12-5; j_gene: TRBJ1-1; abundance: few; d_gene: -; CDR3nt: TGTGCTAGTGGTTTGGCTTCAATTGGACAGAGTGTAGATGAAGCTTTCTTT; CDR3aa: CASGLASIGQSVDEAFF
v_gene: TRBV7-9; j_gene: TRBJ1-3; abundance: few; d_gene: -; CDR3nt: TGTGCCAGCAGCTTAGATGACCGCGGAAACACCATATATTTT; CDR3aa: CASSLDDRGNTIYF
v_gene: TRBV10-3; j_gene: TRBJ1-1; abundance: few; d_gene: -; CDR3nt: TGTGCCATCAGTGACCAGACCACTGAAGCTTTCTTT; CDR3aa: CAISDQTTEAFF
v_gene: TRBV7-2; j_gene: TRBJ1-1; abundance: -; d_gene: -; CDR3nt: TGTGCCAGCAGCCCACTCTCGACGGGTCCAAACACTGAAGCTTTCTTT; CDR3aa: CASSPLSTGPNTEAFF
v_gene: TRBV7-8; j_gene: TRBJ1-5; abundance: once; d_gene: TRBD1; CDR3nt: TGTGCCAGCAGCGTTCGACAGGGGGCGTATCAGCCCCAGCATTTT; CDR3aa: CASSVRQGAYQPQHF
v_gene: TRBV29-1; j_gene: TRBJ2-7; abundance: -; d_gene: TRBD1; CDR3nt: TGCAGCGTTCCCGACAGGACAGGGCCCTCCTACGAGCAGTACTTC; CDR3aa: CSVPDRTGPSYEQYF
v_gene: TRBV27; j_gene: TRBJ1-2; abundance: -; d_gene: -; CDR3nt: TGTGCCAGCAGCTTTCAATCCCGGGCTCACTATGGCTACACCTTC; CDR3aa: CASSFQSRAHYGYTF
v_gene: TRBV5-1; j_gene: TRBJ2-7; abundance: -; d_gene: -; CDR3nt: TGCGCCAGCAGCTCCGGGACCAGCGGCGAGCAGTACTTC; CDR3aa: CASSSGTSGEQYF
v_gene: TRBV27; j_gene: TRBJ2-7; abundance: -; d_gene: -; CDR3nt: TGTGCCAGCAGTTTAAGGGGAAGAAACTACGAGCAGTACTTC; CDR3aa: CASSLRGRNYEQYF
v_gene: TRBV4-3; j_gene: TRBJ2-4; abundance: -; d_gene: -; CDR3nt: TGCGCCAGCAGCCAAGATCCCGGGCACCCCGACAAAAACATTCAGTACTTC; CDR3aa: CASSQDPGHPDKNIQYF
v_gene: TRBV7-2; j_gene: TRBJ2-1; abundance: -; d_gene: TRBD2; CDR3nt: TGTGCCAGCAGCTTACCTGGGACTAGGAACAATGAGCAGTTCTTC; CDR3aa: CASSLPGTRNNEQFF
v_gene: TRBV10-1; j_gene: TRBJ1-1; abundance: few; d_gene: -; CDR3nt: TGCGCCAGCAGTGAGTCCGCAGGGACGAACACTGAAGCTTTCTTT; CDR3aa: CASSESAGTNTEAFF